This record concerns one TCR beta chain sequence. Data came from immunoSEQ multiplex PCR; TCRdb stores just in-frame clones and leaves some out. The sample contains approximately 190,000 clones, about 90% of which appear only once. Trimming removed 6 bases at V and 7 bases at J, with 10 bases between. Germline loops: CDR1 LNHNV, CDR2 YYDKDF (reference sequence). This CDR3 spans 13 amino acids. The entry originates in a study of control samples from healthy donors and cancer patients. The sample was blood. The chain joins TRBV15 to TRBJ1-6; weak D call: TRBD1 (6 bases). The clonotype originates from a man aged 25 to 40 in good health. In DNA form, the CDR3 reads TGTGCCACCAGGAGGACAGACAATTCACCCCTCCACTTT. Protein: CATRRTDNSPLHF.